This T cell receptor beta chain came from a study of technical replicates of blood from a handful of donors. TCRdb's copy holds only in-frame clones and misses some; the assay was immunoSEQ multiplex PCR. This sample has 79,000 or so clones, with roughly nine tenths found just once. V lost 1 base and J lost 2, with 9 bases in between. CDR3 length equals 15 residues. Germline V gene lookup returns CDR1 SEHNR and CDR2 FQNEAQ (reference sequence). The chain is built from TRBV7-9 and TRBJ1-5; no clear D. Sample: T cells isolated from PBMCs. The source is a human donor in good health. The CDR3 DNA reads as TGTGCCAGCAGCTTAGAGCCCCCGGGCAATCAGCCCCAGCATTTT. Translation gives CASSLEPPGNQPQHF. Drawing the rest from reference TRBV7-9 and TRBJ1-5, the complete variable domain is DTGVSQNPRHKITKRGQNVTFRCDPISEHNRLYWYRQTLGQGPEFLTYFQNEAQLEKSRLLSDRFSAERPKGSFSTLEIQRTEQGDSAMYLCASSLEPPGNQPQHFGDGTRLSIL.